The 13 T cell receptor beta chains reported below all come from one sample, sequenced in a study of memory CD4+ T cells and cytomegalovirus serostatus. The method was immunoSEQ multiplex PCR; TCRdb's version includes in-frame clones alone and lacks a portion of them. The sample yields approximately 40,000 clones, approximately 80% seen once. Single viable CD3+CD4+CD8-CD45RO+ cells were sorted as the memory CD4+ T cells. The sequencing input was memory CD4+ T cells from blood. The source of these receptors is an adult in good health and CMV-seronegative.

The V and J genes are TRBV7-2 and TRBJ2-7; 8 bases are shared with TRBD1. Germline V gene data show CDR1 as SGHTA and CDR2 as FQGNSA. CDR3 length: 17 amino acids. The ends lost 5 bases at V and 3 bases at J; junction bases unmatched: 15. The CDR3 region has the DNA TGTGCCAGCAGCGTCGGACAGGGTAGGGGTCCCGGCTACGAGCAGTACTTC. It codes for CASSVGQGRGPGYEQYF.

This clone was counted a single time. The rearrangement links TRBV5-1 to TRBJ2-7; D is unresolved. Germline CDR1 SGHRS, CDR2 YFSETQ. The germline V and J ends were trimmed by 8 bases and 0 bases, with 12 bases remaining between them. The CDR3 runs to 13 residues. The CDR3 reads CASRLRSSYEQYF. CDR3 DNA sequence: TGCGCCAGTCGACTGAGGAGCTCCTACGAGCAGTACTTC.

V and J are TRBV29-1 and TRBJ2-2; 7 nucleotides align to TRBD1. Germline trimming cut 7 bases from V and 0 bases from J; bases unmatched to any gene: 2. The CDR3 has 13 residues. CDR1 is SQVTM, CDR2 ANQGSEA, per germline. CDR3 region: CSGGTANTGELFF. The CDR3 DNA reads as TGCAGCGGGGGGACAGCGAACACCGGGGAGCTGTTTTTT.

V is TRBV6-7 and J is TRBJ2-7; 14 bases line up with TRBD2. TRBV6-7 is assigned to the ORF class and has an uncertain function. This CDR3 is 16 amino acids long. Unmatched junction bases numbered 7, after V lost 6 bases and J lost 3 bases. CDR3 loop: CASRRGLAGEGYEQYF. In DNA form, the CDR3 reads TGTGCCAGCAGGAGGGGACTAGCGGGAGAAGGCTACGAGCAGTACTTC.

J is TRBJ2-1 and V is TRBV7-8; 8 bases line up with TRBD2. J lost 5 bases, V lost 1 base, and 4 bases had no gene match. The CDR3 length is 15 residues. CDR1 is SGHVS and CDR2 is FQNEAQ in the germline V gene. DNA for the CDR3: TGTGCCAGCAGCTTAGGGGTAGCGGGAAACAATGAGCAGTTCTTC. Encoded protein: CASSLGVAGNNEQFF.

The chain carries TRBV28 and TRBJ2-1, with 7 bases identical to TRBD1. Looked up from germline, CDR1 is MDHEN and CDR2 is SYDVKM. V lost 4 bases and J lost 8; bases outside the gene matches: 2. This CDR3 is 12 amino acids long. CDR3 region: CASSSTGDEQFF. The DNA for the CDR3 is TGTGCCAGCAGTTCTACAGGGGATGAGCAGTTCTTC.

The V and J genes are TRBV6-6 and TRBJ2-2; 11 bases line up with TRBD2. The CDR3 contains 15 residues. CDR1 and CDR2 from the germline V gene are MNHNY and SVGAGI (reference sequence). Trimming at V came to 6 bases and at J to 1 base, leaving 1 base not matched to a gene. CDR3 sequence (DNA): TGTGCCAGCAGGGGGACTAGCGGGAACACCGGGGAGCTGTTTTTT. Protein sequence: CASRGTSGNTGELFF.

This chain uses TRBV4-1 with TRBJ1-4, with TRBD1 matching over 7 bases. This CDR3 is built from 16 residues. The V gene end was trimmed by 0 bases and the J gene end by 5 bases; junction bases not matched to a gene: 6. Germline CDR1 MGHRA, CDR2 YSYEKL. The CDR3 reads CASSQEKGQPNEKLFF. For the CDR3, the DNA is TGCGCCAGCAGCCAAGAAAAGGGACAGCCGAATGAAAAACTGTTTTTT.

This clone was seen more than once but under ten times. This chain links TRBV29-1 with TRBJ1-2, with 8 bases lining up with TRBD1. After removal of 7 bases from V and 5 bases from J, the junction contained 3 bases not matched to a gene. CDR1 and CDR2 from the germline V gene are SQVTM and ANQGSEA. There are 11 residues in the CDR3. CDR3 region: CSEDRAYGYTF. CDR3 nucleotides: TGCAGCGAGGACAGGGCATATGGCTACACCTTC.

This clone was detected only once. The gene calls are TRBV6-4 and TRBJ2-1; 7 bases agree with TRBD2. V lost 0 bases, J lost 0 bases, and 2 bases stayed unmatched. Germline lookup yields CDR1 MRHNA and CDR2 SNTAGT. The CDR3 sequence is 16 residues long. CDR3 in amino acids: CASSDSQRGSYNEQFF. DNA for the CDR3: TGTGCCAGCAGTGACTCTCAGCGGGGCTCCTACAATGAGCAGTTCTTC.

The chain is built from TRBV27 and TRBJ2-2; D gene unclear. V lost 4 bases and J 6 bases, leaving 6 bases between the germline ends. The germline CDR1 and CDR2 sequences are MNHEY and SMNVEV (reference sequence). The CDR3 is made up of 12 amino acids. The CDR3 DNA sequence: TGTGCCAGCAGTTCCTTGGCCGGGGAGCTGTTTTTT. It translates to CASSSLAGELFF.

This rearrangement joins TRBV7-9 to TRBJ2-3; 11 bases align to TRBD1. Germline V lookup: CDR1 SEHNR, CDR2 FQNEAQ (reference sequence). J lost 7 bases, V lost 6 bases, and 6 bases had no gene match. The CDR3 is 14 residues long. CDR3 sequence: CASRPGQGVHTQYF. The CDR3 DNA reads TGTGCCAGCAGACCGGGACAGGGGGTACATACGCAGTATTTT.

The rearrangement joins TRBV7-2 to TRBJ2-7; D ambiguous. With 1 base removed from V and 3 bases from J, the gap between germline ends came to 13 bases. Germline-derived CDR1 and CDR2 are SGHTA and FQGNSA. CDR3 size: 15 residues. The CDR3 reads CASSLDSAGRYEQYF. As DNA, the CDR3 is TGTGCCAGCAGCTTAGATTCTGCCGGCCGCTACGAGCAGTACTTC.